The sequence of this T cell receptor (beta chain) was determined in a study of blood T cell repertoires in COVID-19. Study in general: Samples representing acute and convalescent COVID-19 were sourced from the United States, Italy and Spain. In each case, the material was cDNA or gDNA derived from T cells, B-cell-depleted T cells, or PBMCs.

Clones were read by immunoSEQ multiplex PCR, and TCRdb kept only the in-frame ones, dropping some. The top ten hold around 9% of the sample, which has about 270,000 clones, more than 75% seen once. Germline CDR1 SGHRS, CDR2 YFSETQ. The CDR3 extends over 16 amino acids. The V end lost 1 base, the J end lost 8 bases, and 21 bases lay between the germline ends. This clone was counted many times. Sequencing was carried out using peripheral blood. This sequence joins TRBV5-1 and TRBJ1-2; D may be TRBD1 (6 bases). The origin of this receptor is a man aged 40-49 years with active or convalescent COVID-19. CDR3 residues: CASSLRYRAGLRGYTF. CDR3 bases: TGCGCCAGCAGCTTGCGGTACAGGGCTGGGTTAAGGGGCTACACCTTC. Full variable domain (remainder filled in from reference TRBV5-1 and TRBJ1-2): KAGVTQTPRYLIKTRGQQVTLSCSPISGHRSVSWYQQTPGQGLQFLFEYFSETQRNKGNFPGRFSGRQFSNSRSEMNVSTLELGDSALYLCASSLRYRAGLRGYTFGSGTRLTVV.